This TCR beta chain was identified during a study of blood T cells in healthy people across ages. Germline V gives CDR1 SGHNT, CDR2 YYREEE (reference sequence). V was clipped by 4 bases and J by 11 bases; unmatched bases: 5. The CDR3 length is 12 residues. PCR was performed a second time for roughly 7 to 11 cycles using a sample-barcoded 5' primer and a J-beta primer mix. TCRdb processed the 5' RACE reads anew with MiXCR; each CDR3 protein has one entry. The sample lists more than 450,000 distinct CDR3 sequences; about 27% were seen once. Healthy Caucasian individuals from Russia aged 6 to 90 were enrolled as donors. In addition, the sample was reused for a study of T cells of mothers and their children. From that paper: Several million TCR beta reads per child versus over 9.5 million per mother. An overlap that was slightly higher, though non-significant, was seen in related mother-child pairs versus unrelated pairs.

This sequence originates from a boy aged 2 to 10 in good health. This chain links TRBV5-4 with TRBJ1-4; 7 bases line up with TRBD1. Source material: blood. This chain's CDR3 is CASSHDREKLFF. The CDR3 coding sequence is TGTGCCAGCAGCCACGACAGGGAGAAACTGTTTTTT.